The 30 T cell receptor beta chains reported below all come from one sample, sequenced in a study of tissue T cells after allogeneic stem cell transplantation. Clones were read by immunoSEQ multiplex PCR, and TCRdb kept only the in-frame ones, dropping some. The table includes around 4,500 clones, approximately 59% detected once. Described time point: mouse harvest day 7 after allogeneic transplant. Mouse grafts combined 10^7 T-cell-depleted bone marrow cells with 10^6 splenic CD5+ T cells. Sequencing input: spleen. The receptor source for this set is a female BALB/c mouse given C57BL/6 T cells with graft-versus-host disease after an allogeneic hematopoietic cell transplant.

Remarks on this clone: Genes and germline come from the mouse. The CDR3 end is not reached by the read, which stops 1 residue before it; the germline J gene fills it in. The chain links TRBV5 to TRBJ2-5; 9 bases align to TRBD2. V was clipped by 1 base and J by 6 bases; unmatched bases: 5. Per the germline V gene, CDR1 is LGHNA and CDR2 is YNLKQL (reference sequence). The CDR3 has 15 amino acids. This chain's CDR3 is CASSQVWGGDDTQYF. CDR3 DNA, as far as it was read: TGTGCCAGCAGCCAAGTTTGGGGGGGCGACGACACCCAGTAC.

This clone was observed a few times. The gene symbols are mouse symbols. The read finishes 1 residue shy of the CDR3 end, and the germline J gene is used to complete it. The V gene is TRBV12-2, the J gene TRBJ1-1, with D perhaps matching TRBD1 (6 bases). CDR3 length: 13 amino acids. V lost 1 base and J lost 1, with 6 bases in between. The V gene's germline CDR1 is SGHLS and CDR2 HYDKME. The CDR3 loop is CASSLTGNTEVFF. The sequenced part of the CDR3 DNA is TGTGCCAGCTCTCTGACAGGGAACACAGAAGTCTTC.

Concerning this clone: The listed genes are named as in mouse. The read terminates 1 residue before the CDR3 end, so the remaining end is supplied by the germline J gene. The chain uses TRBV12-1 and TRBJ2-3, with 9 nucleotides matching TRBD2. The V gene end was trimmed by 2 bases and the J gene end by 1 base; junction bases not matched to a gene: 9. In germline, CDR1 is SGHSN, CDR2 HYEKVE. CDR3 size: 17 residues. Here the CDR3 reads CASSPNWGERGAETLYF. The sequenced CDR3 bases are TGTGCCAGCTCTCCAAACTGGGGGGAGAGGGGTGCAGAAACGCTGTAT.

For this clone: Here the gene names and germline are mouse. The CDR3 goes on 1 residue after the read ends, and that part is filled in from the germline J gene. This rearrangement joins TRBV26 to TRBJ2-1; D is perhaps TRBD1 or TRBD2 (5 bases each). V was pared by 2 bases and J by 1 base, with 6 bases between. Germline V gene lookup returns CDR1 KGHPV and CDR2 FQNQEV (reference sequence). The CDR3 contains 14 residues. The DNA read from the CDR3 is TGTGCCAGCAGTCTGGGGGGAAACTATGCTGAGCAGTTC. Translating it yields CASSLGGNYAEQF. From start to end, the CDR3 is CASSLGGNYAEQFF.

A word on this clone: Gene labels here are mouse ones. The read terminates 1 residue ahead of where the CDR3 ends, so the germline J gene completes it. The chain combines TRBV3 with TRBJ2-7, with 10 bases identical to TRBD1. This CDR3 has 14 residues. Germline V gives CDR1 SNHLY, CDR2 FYNGKV (reference sequence). Trimming took 1 base from V and 4 from J; bases not matched to a gene: 1. The CDR3 sequence: CASSLGDRGYEQYF. Partial CDR3 DNA: TGTGCCAGCAGCTTAGGGGACAGGGGATATGAACAGTAC.

This clone counts as large. The gene names here belong to mouse. The CDR3 end lies 1 residue beyond the end of the read and is filled in from the germline J gene. This sequence joins TRBV17 and TRBJ2-2; 7 bases line up with TRBD1. Germline V CDR1 and CDR2: MNHDT, YYDKIL. The ends lost 3 bases at V and 1 base at J; junction bases unmatched: 2. The CDR3 is 15 residues long. The CDR3 spells CASSSGTVNTGQLYF. The sequenced part of the CDR3 DNA is TGTGCTAGCAGTAGCGGGACAGTAAACACCGGGCAGCTCTAC.

Concerning this clone itself: Gene names are the mouse ones. The read ends 1 residue shy of where the CDR3 ends; the end is completed using the germline J gene. The chain couples TRBV12-1 to TRBJ2-5; 11 bases line up with TRBD2. The V gene end was trimmed by 3 bases and the J gene end by 2 bases; junction bases not matched to a gene: 3. This CDR3 is built from 15 residues. From germline, CDR1 is SGHSN and CDR2 HYEKVE. Here the CDR3 reads CASSLTGGVQDTQYF. CDR3 DNA, as far as it was read: TGTGCCAGCTCTTTGACTGGGGGGGTCCAAGACACCCAGTAC. Filled out from reference TRBV12-1 and TRBJ2-5, the complete variable domain reads DSGVVQSPRHIIKEKGGRSVLTCIPISGHSNVVWYQQTLGKELKFLIQHYEKVERDKGFLPSRFSVQQFDDYHSEMNMSALELEDSAMYFCASSLTGGVQDTQYFGPGTRLLVL.

As to this clone: The genes are named according to mouse. Read data end 1 residue before the CDR3 end; the end is taken from the germline J gene. This chain connects TRBV12-2 to TRBJ2-4; 13 bases agree with TRBD2. The CDR3 extends over 15 amino acids. V was clipped by 2 bases and J by 3 bases; unmatched bases: 1. Per germline, CDR1 SGHLS and CDR2 HYDKME. The chain's CDR3 is CASSRDWGGQNTLYF. The DNA read from the CDR3 is TGTGCCAGCTCTCGGGACTGGGGGGGGCAAAACACCTTGTAC.

This clone showed up just once. All gene names here are mouse names. The CDR3 end is not reached by the read, which stops 1 residue before it; the germline J gene fills it in. The J gene is TRBJ2-1, the V gene TRBV26; D is undetermined. V lost 4 bases to trimming and J lost 3 bases, with 13 bases between them. The CDR3 is 15 amino acids. Germline loops: CDR1 KGHPV, CDR2 FQNQEV (reference sequence). CDR3 DNA (partial): TGTGCCAGCAGTCCCCCGACAAATCTCTATGCTGAGCAGTTC. This gives the protein CASSPPTNLYAEQF. In full, the CDR3 is CASSPPTNLYAEQFF.

A remark on this clone: Mouse gene names apply. The read ends 1 residue shy of where the CDR3 ends; the end is completed using the germline J gene. The chain links TRBV23 to TRBJ1-3. Germline CDR1 KGHTA, CDR2 FQNQQP. The length of the CDR3 is 14 residues. The CDR3 reads CSSSQGTSGNTLYF. The CDR3 DNA, read in part, is TGCTCCAGCAGTCAGGGCACTTCTGGAAATACGCTCTAT.

As regards this clone: The genes and germline here are from mouse. The sequenced fragment ends 1 residue before the CDR3 boundary, so the rest is inferred from the germline J gene. V usage is TRBV23 and J usage is TRBJ2-5; the D call in the table, TRBD1, was not verified against the DNA. The germline gives CDR1 KGHTA, CDR2 FQNQQP. CDR3 length equals 13 residues. CDR3 bases read: TGCTCCAGCAGTCAGCAGGACCAAGACACCCAGTAC. It is translated as CSSSQQDQDTQY. The entire CDR3 sequence reads CSSSQQDQDTQYF.

This clone is labeled as medium-sized (0.01 to 0.1%). Here the gene names and germline are mouse. The missing CDR3 end, 1 residue past where the read stops, is filled in from the germline J gene. V and J are TRBV13-1 and TRBJ1-1; D is unclear. Between the trimmed V and J ends, which lost 5 bases and 5 bases, there was a span of 4 bases. The germline V gene has CDR1 NSHNY and CDR2 SYGAGN. The CDR3 spans 10 residues. CDR3 bases read: TGTGCCAGCAGAGGGACAGAAGTCTTC. Protein sequence: CASRGTEVF. The full CDR3 reads CASRGTEVFF.

Regarding this clone: Mouse germline and gene names are used. The read is 1 residue too short to cover the CDR3 end, so that end is filled in from the germline J gene. The chain combines TRBV13-2 with TRBJ1-2; no definite D call. The CDR3 length is 12 residues. The ends were cut back, 2 bases at V and 0 bases at J, with 2 bases in the middle. Germline-derived CDR1 and CDR2 are NNHNN and SYGAGS (reference sequence). The sequenced CDR3 bases are TGTGCCAGCGGTGAAGCAAACTCCGACTACACC. Translation: CASGEANSDYT. The CDR3 in full is CASGEANSDYTF.

Comments on this clone: Mouse gene names apply. The part of the CDR3 DNA that was read is TGTGCCAGCAGTCTGGGGCAAGACACCCAGTAC. The encoded protein is CASSLGQDTQY. The CDR3, in full, reads CASSLGQDTQYF. The rearrangement joins TRBV13-1 to TRBJ2-5; D is possibly TRBD2 (6 bases). The read halts 1 residue ahead of the CDR3 end, with the missing end drawn from the germline J gene. The length of the CDR3 is 12 residues. CDR1 and CDR2 (germline): NSHNY, SYGAGN. Trimming shortened V by 4 bases and J by 3 bases, and 6 bases separated the two germline ends.

Worth noting for this clone: Gene names and germline refer to mouse. The read ends 1 residue shy of where the CDR3 ends; the end is completed using the germline J gene. The rearrangement joins TRBV26 to TRBJ1-1; TRBD1 agrees at 10 bases. The CDR3 covers 15 residues. Trimming took 3 bases from V and 0 from J; bases not matched to a gene: 1. Germline V gene sequence: CDR1 KGHPV, CDR2 FQNQEV (reference sequence). CDR3 amino acids: CASSLGQGANTEVFF. The sequenced part of the CDR3 DNA is TGTGCCAGCAGTCTAGGACAGGGGGCAAACACAGAAGTCTTC.

For this clone: These gene names are mouse names. The CDR3 end lies 1 residue beyond the end of the read and is filled in from the germline J gene. V usage is TRBV19 and J usage is TRBJ2-4, with 9 bases fitting TRBD2. The V gene end was trimmed by 1 base and the J gene end by 2 bases; junction bases not matched to a gene: 2. Germline V gives CDR1 FNHDT, CDR2 SITEND (reference sequence). The CDR3 has 15 residues. The CDR3 bases that were read are TGTGCCAGCAGTATAACTGGGGGGTTTCAAAACACCTTGTAC. Translation: CASSITGGFQNTLY. The whole CDR3 sequence reads CASSITGGFQNTLYF.

This clone was observed a few times. Germline and genes here are mouse. The read stops 1 residue short of the end of the CDR3; the missing end is completed from the germline J gene. The chain joins TRBV3 to TRBJ1-3, with D uncertain. The CDR3 contains 14 residues. Trimming cost V 3 bases and J 0 bases, with 6 bases left between them. The V gene's germline CDR1 is SNHLY and CDR2 FYNGKV (reference sequence). CDR3 DNA (partial): TGTGCCAGCAGCTTCATTAATTCTGGAAATACGCTCTAT. Protein: CASSFINSGNTLY. The full CDR3 protein is CASSFINSGNTLYF.

Points on this clone: Gene names and germline match the mouse. CDR3 DNA, as far as it was read: TGTGCCAGCTCTCTTCCGGGACAACAAGACACCCAGTAC. Translated: CASSLPGQQDTQY. The whole CDR3 reads CASSLPGQQDTQYF. The chain uses TRBV12-2 and TRBJ2-5; TRBD1 might be the D (6 bases). The CDR3 end falls 1 residue outside the read, so it is completed with the germline J gene. This CDR3 has 14 amino acids. V shed 1 base and J shed 3 bases, with 10 bases lying between them. CDR1 and CDR2 (germline): SGHLS, HYDKME.

Worth noting for this clone: The gene symbols are mouse symbols. The CDR3 end lies 1 residue beyond the end of the read and is filled in from the germline J gene. The gene calls are TRBV16 and TRBJ2-1; 10 bases are a match to TRBD2. With 5 bases clipped from V and 7 bases from J, the junction kept 2 bases outside the gene matches. CDR3 length: 13 amino acids. Germline V gives CDR1 SGHSA, CDR2 FRNQAP. The CDR3: CASSNWGGAEQFF. The part of the CDR3 DNA that was read is TGTGCAAGCAGCAACTGGGGGGGGGCTGAGCAGTTC.

To note about this clone: Genes and germline come from the mouse. With the read ending 1 residue before the CDR3 end, the germline J gene is used to fill in that end. This chain links TRBV26 with TRBJ1-4, with D uncertain. CDR3 length: 15 amino acids. Germline CDR1 is KGHPV and CDR2 is FQNQEV (reference sequence). The germline V and J ends were trimmed by 5 bases and 0 bases, with 10 bases remaining between them. CDR3 sequence: CASSTVPVSNERLFF. The part of the CDR3 DNA that was read is TGTGCCAGCAGTACTGTCCCAGTTTCCAACGAAAGATTATTT.

As to this clone: The gene names here belong to mouse. The read ends 1 residue shy of where the CDR3 ends; the end is completed using the germline J gene. V and J are TRBV19 and TRBJ2-7, with D possibly being TRBD1 (6 bases). In germline, CDR1 is FNHDT, CDR2 SITEND (reference sequence). V lost 5 bases to trimming and J lost 3 bases, with 9 bases between them. This CDR3 has 12 residues. The CDR3 sequence: CASREQGYEQYF. The sequenced CDR3 bases are TGTGCCAGCAGGGAACAGGGCTATGAACAGTAC.

Remarks on this clone: Gene names and germline match the mouse. The CDR3 end is not reached by the read, which stops 1 residue before it; the germline J gene fills it in. The V and J genes are TRBV16 and TRBJ2-7; TRBD2 might be the D (5 bases). This CDR3 contains 12 residues. Germline V CDR1 and CDR2: SGHSA, FRNQAP. V gave up 1 base and J gave up 5 bases, with 6 bases separating them. The CDR3 loop reads CASSLVGDEQYF. The sequenced part of the CDR3 DNA is TGTGCAAGCAGCTTAGTTGGGGATGAACAGTAC.

By share, this clone counts as medium-sized. Mouse germline and gene names are used. The missing CDR3 end, 1 residue past where the read stops, is filled in from the germline J gene. The rearrangement links TRBV13-1 to TRBJ2-7, with D perhaps TRBD1 (6 bases). The CDR3 covers 11 residues. The germline V gene encodes CDR1 NSHNY and CDR2 SYGAGN. V lost 7 bases and J lost 2, with 7 bases in between. The part of the CDR3 DNA that was read is TGTGCCAGCTGGGACACCTATGAACAGTAC. Its translation is CASWDTYEQY. The whole CDR3 region reads CASWDTYEQYF.

In its sample, this clone was seen a few times. Genes and germline come from the mouse. Coverage ceases 1 residue before the CDR3 finishes, and the germline J gene fills in the end. J is TRBJ2-7 and V is TRBV2, with D uncertain. The V end lost 0 bases, the J end lost 0 bases, and 6 bases lay between the germline ends. The CDR3 runs to 14 residues. Germline-derived CDR1 and CDR2 are LGHNA and YSYQKL. The CDR3 spells CASSQEPVSYEQYF. Incomplete CDR3 DNA: TGTGCCAGCAGCCAAGAACCGGTCTCCTATGAACAGTAC.

In this sample, this clone turned up a few times. Genes and germline are mouse. The read gets to within 1 residue of the CDR3 end, and the germline J gene fills in the rest. This same CDR3 is encoded by further DNA sequences in the sample. V usage is TRBV26 and J usage is TRBJ2-2, with D perhaps TRBD1 or TRBD2 (5 bases each). This CDR3 comprises 14 residues. V lost 2 bases to trimming and J lost 1 base, with 5 bases between them. Germline loops: CDR1 KGHPV, CDR2 FQNQEV (reference sequence). The CDR3 bases that were read are TGTGCCAGCAGTCTGGGGGGAAACACCGGGCAGCTCTAC. Protein product: CASSLGGNTGQLY. The full CDR3 protein is CASSLGGNTGQLYF.

In its sample, this clone was seen a few times. Gene and germline names: mouse. The DNA ends 1 residue before the CDR3 does, and the rest of the CDR3 is filled in from the germline J gene. This chain connects TRBV26 to TRBJ2-3, with D perhaps TRBD1 or TRBD2 (5 bases each). Deletions cut 4 bases from V and 0 bases from J, with 5 bases between. Per germline, CDR1 KGHPV and CDR2 FQNQEV (reference sequence). CDR3 length: 13 residues. The sequenced part of the CDR3 DNA is TGTGCCAGCAGTCGGGACAGTGCAGAAACGCTGTAT. Translated, it gives CASSRDSAETLY. The entire CDR3 sequence reads CASSRDSAETLYF.

In regard to this clone: The genes are named according to mouse. CDR3 sequence reads: CASSQAGHTNSDYTF. Incomplete CDR3 DNA: TGTGCCAGCAGCCAAGCGGGACATACAAACTCCGACTACACC. This rearrangement joins TRBV2 to TRBJ1-2; TRBD1 is a possible D gene (6 bases). The read is 1 residue too short to cover the CDR3 end, so that end is filled in from the germline J gene. Per the germline V gene, CDR1 is LGHNA and CDR2 is YSYQKL. This CDR3 contains 15 residues. Trimming took off 1 base at V and 0 bases at J, with 9 bases between the two ends.

Concerning this clone: Genes here carry mouse names. The observed sequence ends 1 residue before the CDR3 terminus, with the missing tail filled in from the germline J gene. The same CDR3 is also encoded by other DNA sequences in this sample. V usage is TRBV29 and J usage is TRBJ2-3, with TRBD2 matching 7 bases. The ends lost 3 bases at V and 3 bases at J; junction bases unmatched: 6. The CDR3 runs 15 residues. Germline lookup yields CDR1 MSHET and CDR2 SYDVDS. CDR3 in amino acids: CASSLGGEGAETLYF. The CDR3 bases that were read are TGTGCTAGCAGTTTGGGGGGGGAGGGGGCAGAAACGCTGTAT.

In the case of this clone: The gene symbols are mouse symbols. The read terminates 1 residue ahead of where the CDR3 ends, so the germline J gene completes it. The rearrangement links TRBV19 to TRBJ2-5; D is uncertain. This CDR3 is 13 amino acids long. Trimming took off 0 bases at V and 4 bases at J, with 6 bases between the two ends. CDR1 and CDR2 from the germline V gene are FNHDT and SITEND (reference sequence). CDR3 region: CASSIVGEDTQYF. Incomplete CDR3 DNA: TGTGCCAGCAGTATAGTCGGGGAAGACACCCAGTAC.

This clone was seen only a few times. Germline and genes here are mouse. Read sequence stops 1 residue before the CDR3 end, and the germline J gene provides the missing end. This chain links TRBV13-2 with TRBJ2-7; 12 positions agree with TRBD1. Looked up from germline, CDR1 is NNHNN and CDR2 is SYGAGS (reference sequence). V gave up 2 bases and J gave up 7 bases; unmatched junction bases: 4. The CDR3 runs 14 residues. The sequenced CDR3 bases are TGTGCCAGCGGTGAGGGACAGGGGGCGAGGGAACAGTAC. This codes for CASGEGQGAREQY. The full CDR3 is CASGEGQGAREQYF.